This TCR beta chain was documented in a study of OX40 agonist ivuxolimab in advanced cancers. CDR3 size: 13 residues. Germline lookup yields CDR1 MNHNS and CDR2 SASEGT. This clone was recorded a few times. One end of the junction is discordant with germline, which a read error may explain. The assay was immunoSEQ multiplex PCR, and TCRdb's table has in-frame clones only and misses some. This table has approximately 74,000 clones, more than 75% appearing once. The chain uses TRBV6-1 and TRBJ2-7; 9 nucleotides match TRBD1. Sequencing was performed on CD4+ or CD8+ T cells sorted from blood, taken in a trial of the OX40 agonist ivuxolimab. The sequence came from an adult with an advanced solid tumor such as melanoma, head and neck, liver or kidney cancer. CDR3 nucleotides: TGTGCCAGCCGGGACAGGGAGGTCTACGGGCAGTACTTC. It specifies CASRDREVYGQYF.